The entry below describes one T cell receptor beta chain. Its antigen is not identified. This entry is derived from a study of neurological immune-mediated disorders. The cDNA was generated through 5'RACE incorporating 10-nucleotide random UMIs. TCRdb re-derived calls from the 5' RACE reads in MiXCR, one entry per CDR3 protein. Here the sample spans some 16,000 distinct CDR3 sequences, over 12% being singletons. Study conclusions and caveats: No CDR3 amino acid sequences were shared by expanded clones across subjects, suggesting private repertoires in all groups. The study found the most TCR clonal expansion in HTLV-1-associated myelopathy and the least in multiple sclerosis, below healthy controls.

This sequence was found in a man in his sixties with HTLV-1-associated myelopathy (HAM/TSP). Sequenced sample: PBMCs.

The CDR3 region is CASRVAGANEQFF. CDR3 bases: TGTGCCAGCAGGGTAGCGGGGGCGAATGAGCAGTTCTTC. V and J are TRBV12-3 or TRBV12-4 and TRBJ2-1; TRBD2 aligns across 9 bases. The CDR3 loop spans 13 amino acids. V gave up 6 bases and J gave up 7 bases; unmatched junction bases: 4.